These 22 T cell receptor beta chains were sequenced from one sample in a study of blood T cells in healthy people across ages (dated by TCRdb to between 2014 and 2017). Library method: 5' RACE. TCRdb names Illumina HiSeq 2500 as the instrument used. A second PCR of roughly 6 to 12 cycles was performed with a sample-barcoded 5' primer and a J-beta primer mix. Starting from the raw public reads, TCRdb applied fastp trimming at Q25, assembled clones with MiXCR and retained in-frame beta chains. Every entry covers one CDR3 protein and lists the most common genes and DNA from its rows. Counted in this sample were a few hundred thousand distinct CDR3 sequences; 52% of them appeared once. Over 40% of the sample is held by the ten biggest clonotypes. The sequencing input was blood. The source of these receptors is a man aged 55 to 70 in good health.

This clonotype was counted only a few times. The chain employs TRBV12-3 or TRBV12-4 and TRBJ2-4, with TRBD2 identical over 9 bases. The V gene end was trimmed by 10 bases and the J gene end by 13 bases; junction bases not matched to a gene: 14. This CDR3 contains 13 residues. The CDR3 is CATKAGGLGEQYF. The CDR3 DNA follows: TGTGCCACTAAGGCGGGAGGGTTAGGAGAGCAGTACTTC.

V is TRBV30 and J is TRBJ2-1; D not certain. Trimming left V 0 bases short and J 13 bases short, with 16 bases between. There are 13 residues in the CDR3. CDR1 and CDR2 from the germline V gene are GTSNPN and SVGIG (reference sequence). The CDR3 DNA reads as TGTGCCTGGAGTGTACTCAATCAAGAGACCCAGTTCTTC. It translates to CAWSVLNQETQFF. Full variable domain (remainder filled in from reference TRBV30 and TRBJ2-1): SQTIHQWPATLVQPVGSPLSLECTVEGTSNPNLYWYRQAAGRGLQLLFYSVGIGQISSEVPQNLSASRPQDRQFILSSKKLLLSDSGFYLCAWSVLNQETQFFGPGTRLTVL.

This sequence joins TRBV14 and TRBJ2-5; 8 bases map to TRBD1. This CDR3 comprises 14 residues. V lost 4 bases, J lost 3 bases, and 4 bases stayed unmatched. CDR1 is SGHDN, CDR2 FVKESK, per germline. CDR3 protein: CASSRGTGKETQYF. CDR3 bases: TGTGCCAGCAGCCGCGGGACAGGAAAAGAGACCCAGTACTTC. Variable domain in full (rest from reference TRBV14 and TRBJ2-5): EAGVTQFPSHSVIEKGQTVTLRCDPISGHDNLYWYRRVMGKEIKFLLHFVKESKQDESGMPNNRFLAERTGGTYSTLKVQPAELEDSGVYFCASSRGTGKETQYFGPGTRLLVL.

The chain joins TRBV30 to TRBJ2-6, with 9 bases matching TRBD1. V shed 7 bases and J 0 bases; nucleotides not matched to a gene: 4. This CDR3 has 15 residues. Germline CDR1 is GTSNPN and CDR2 is SVGIG (reference sequence). CDR3 loop: CALGQGPSGANVLTF. In DNA form, the CDR3 reads TGTGCCTTGGGACAGGGCCCCTCTGGGGCCAACGTCCTGACTTTC.

Of note for this clonotype: Since a much larger clone is just one base distant, this may be a read error. The conserved phenylalanine or tryptophan normally closing the CDR3 is absent here, so this likely arose from a read error. V gene TRBV10-3 combines with J gene TRBJ2-7; no clear D. From germline, CDR1 is ENHRY and CDR2 SYGVKD. Trimming took 6 bases from V and 2 from J, leaving 8 bases between them. This CDR3 spans 12 amino acids. The CDR3 region is CAIRAPTYEQYY. CDR3 sequence (DNA): TGTGCCATCAGGGCACCCACCTACGAGCAGTACTAC.

Points on this clonotype: Given a much more abundant clone one base away, this may be a read error. The rearrangement uses TRBV7-2 and TRBJ2-7; a weak D match, TRBD1 (6 bases). The CDR3 runs 14 residues. From germline, CDR1 is SGHTA and CDR2 FQGNSA. DNA for the CDR3: TGTGCCAGCAGCCTCCAGGGGAACTCCTGCGAGCAGTACTTC. Translated: CASSLQGNSCEQYF.

This clonotype has a handful of counts. V is TRBV20-1 and J is TRBJ2-7; D possibly corresponds to TRBD1 (6 bases). Germline-derived CDR1 and CDR2 are DFQATT and SNEGSKA (reference sequence). The CDR3 totals 13 residues. The V and J ends lost 8 bases and 2 bases respectively, with 16 bases between them. The CDR3 loop is CSSLQGSAYEQYF. Here the CDR3 DNA reads TGCAGTTCCCTACAGGGTTCAGCCTACGAGCAGTACTTC.

The chain carries TRBV20-1 and TRBJ2-1; 8 bases are a match to TRBD2. The ends lost 2 bases at V and 10 bases at J; junction bases unmatched: 1. This CDR3 has 11 residues. Per the germline V gene, CDR1 is DFQATT and CDR2 is SNEGSKA (reference sequence). CDR3 bases: TGCAGTGCTAGAATAGCGGGAGAGCAGTTCTTC. It specifies CSARIAGEQFF.

The genes are TRBV6-2 or TRBV6-3 and TRBJ1-5, with D possibly matching TRBD1 (5 bases). The CDR3 sequence is 16 residues long. The germline gives CDR1 MNHEY, CDR2 SVGEGT. Trimming stripped 4 bases from V and 2 bases from J, with 15 bases between. The CDR3 loop reads CASSCGRTGGNQPQHF. DNA of the CDR3: TGTGCCAGCAGTTGCGGGCGGACGGGGGGCAATCAGCCCCAGCATTTT.

V and J are TRBV6-1 and TRBJ2-4; D might be TRBD1 (6 bases). Matching the DNA end better, TRBJ2-5 makes the J call doubtful. From germline, CDR1 is MNHNS and CDR2 SASEGT. The CDR3 loop spans 15 amino acids. The CDR3 reads CASSYPGHLQETQYF. The CDR3 nucleotides are TGTGCCAGCAGTTATCCGGGACACCTCCAAGAGACCCAGTACTTC.

About this clonotype: A much larger clone lies one base from this, so it may be a read error. The chain recombines TRBV7-9 with TRBJ2-1; 8 nucleotides agree with TRBD1. Unmatched junction bases numbered 12, after V lost 4 bases and J lost 13 bases. Germline V gene sequence: CDR1 SEHNR, CDR2 FQNEAQ (reference sequence). This CDR3 has 14 residues. In DNA, the CDR3 is TGTGCCAGCAGCTCAGACAGGGGACTCGAGACCCAGTTCTTC. Its protein product is CASSSDRGLETQFF.

CDR3 DNA: TGTGCCAGCAGTTACCAGGGAGGTGTGGGCTACGAGCAGTACTTC. Its protein is CASSYQGGVGYEQYF. V and J are TRBV6-5 and TRBJ2-5; tentative D call: TRBD2 (6 bases). The J call is uncertain, as TRBJ2-7 better fits the DNA end. CDR3 length: 15 amino acids. Germline lookup yields CDR1 MNHEY and CDR2 SVGAGI.

The V and J genes are TRBV7-9 and TRBJ1-1, with 7 bases matching TRBD1. Germline V gives CDR1 SEHNR, CDR2 FQNEAQ (reference sequence). With V trimmed by 5 bases and J by 1 base, 7 bases remained unmatched. The CDR3 has 15 residues. CDR3 region: CASSLERGQNTEAFF. CDR3 coding DNA: TGTGCCAGCAGCCTAGAAAGGGGGCAGAACACTGAAGCTTTCTTT.

The V call is TRBV7-2, the J call TRBJ2-1; D is possibly TRBD1 (5 bases). Germline CDR1 and CDR2: SGHTA and FQGNSA. With 2 bases removed from V and 8 bases from J, the gap between germline ends came to 22 bases. CDR3 length equals 17 residues. The CDR3 loop reads CASSLQGPTTNSHEQFF. CDR3 nucleotides: TGTGCCAGCAGCTTACAGGGTCCGACGACCAACTCGCATGAGCAGTTCTTC.

This sequence joins TRBV7-9 and TRBJ1-5; 8 bases align to TRBD1. Germline CDR1 and CDR2: SEHNR and FQNEAQ (reference sequence). The CDR3 sequence is 15 residues long. J gave up 7 bases and V 1 base, and 6 bases lay outside the gene matches. The CDR3 DNA reads TGTGCCAGCAGCTTAGGGGTGGACAGGGACCAGCCCCAGCATTTT. Its translation is CASSLGVDRDQPQHF.

This clonotype was counted a single time. At one boundary the junction diverges from the germline segment, which might be a read error. CDR3 residues: CPSSLAPGLAGGLQETQYF. In DNA form, the CDR3 reads TGTCCCAGCAGCTTAGCCCCGGGACTAGCGGGAGGGTTGCAAGAGACCCAGTACTTC. The gene calls are TRBV7-2 and TRBJ2-5; 16 bases line up with TRBD2. The CDR3 contains 19 residues. CDR1 and CDR2 from the germline V gene are SGHTA and FQGNSA. The full variable domain, with the rest looked up from reference TRBV7-2 and TRBJ2-5, is GAGVSQSPSNKVTEKGKDVELRCDPISGHTALYWYRQSLGQGLEFLIYFQGNSAPDKSGLPSDRFSAERTGGSVSTLTIQRTQQEDSAVYLCPSSLAPGLAGGLQETQYFGPGTRLLVL.

This clonotype was counted many times. The DNA for the CDR3 is TGTGCCAGCAACCAGCAAGGTCCCTCTGGGGCCAACGTCCTGACTTTC. It is translated as CASNQQGPSGANVLTF. The chain is built from TRBV5-6 and TRBJ2-6; D remains unclear. The CDR3 extends over 16 amino acids. The V gene lost 6 bases and the J gene lost 0 bases, with 13 bases spanning the gap. Germline lookup yields CDR1 SGHDT and CDR2 YYEEEE.

The table lists this clonotype with a few counts. V gene TRBV29-1 combines with J gene TRBJ2-1; 9 nucleotides agree with TRBD2. V dropped 6 bases and J dropped 5; count of bases not matched to a gene: 8. The length of the CDR3 is 14 residues. CDR1 is SQVTM and CDR2 is ANQGSEA in the germline V gene. The CDR3 here is CSVMPRTSDNEQFF. In nucleotides, the CDR3 is TGCAGCGTGATGCCCCGGACTAGCGACAATGAGCAGTTCTTC.

The rearrangement joins TRBV6-1 to TRBJ2-7; a weak D match, TRBD2 (6 bases). In germline, CDR1 is MNHNS, CDR2 SASEGT. This CDR3 comprises 18 residues. The ends were cut back, 6 bases at V and 2 bases at J, with 26 bases in the middle. The CDR3 coding sequence is TGTGCCAGCAGCTCTAGACTTGCCGGGACTGGCCTACCCTACGAGCAGTACTTC. Translating it yields CASSSRLAGTGLPYEQYF.

The chain is built from TRBV28 and TRBJ2-1; 14 bases align to TRBD2. This CDR3 comprises 15 residues. Germline loops: CDR1 MDHEN, CDR2 SYDVKM. V was pared by 4 bases and J by 9 bases, with 5 bases of the junction left unmatched. CDR3 nucleotide sequence: TGTGCCAGCAGTTCCGGACTAGCGGGGGGTCTTGAGCAGTTCTTC. Residues: CASSSGLAGGLEQFF.

The chain joins TRBV20-1 to TRBJ1-3; D is uncertain. V lost 3 bases and J 6 bases, leaving 15 bases between the germline ends. The CDR3 runs 14 residues. The germline CDR1 and CDR2 sequences are DFQATT and SNEGSKA (reference sequence). CDR3 amino acids: CSARPPGTSNTIYF. The CDR3 region has the DNA TGCAGTGCTAGGCCCCCGGGAACGTCAAACACCATATATTTT.

The chain recombines TRBV29-1 with TRBJ1-1; D uncertain. Germline CDR1 and CDR2: SQVTM and ANQGSEA. The CDR3 contains 13 residues. The V end was cut by 3 bases, the J end by 0 bases, with 8 bases between. The CDR3 loop is CSVEIGVNTEAFF. The CDR3 nucleotides read TGCAGCGTTGAGATAGGAGTGAACACTGAAGCTTTCTTT.